This TCR beta chain comes out of a study of T cell responses to AZD1222 COVID-19 vaccine. In the case of this clone: What it binds is not known.

Germline loops: CDR1 SEHNR, CDR2 FQNEAQ (reference sequence). This CDR3 has 11 residues. The germline V and J ends were trimmed by 3 bases and 5 bases, with 3 bases remaining between them. TCRdb's table, derived via immunoSEQ multiplex PCR, lists solely in-frame clones and lacks some. The data contain approximately 71,000 clones, 88% of them seen just once; the ten biggest clones take up roughly 8.3%. Study-level results: Across the whole spike, CD4 TCRs peaked at regions 160-218 and 743-854. Baseline serology detected seropositivity in only a handful of AZD1222 recipients. When two AZD1222 doses had been given, Spike-specific TCR breadth and depth rose.

This sequence joins TRBV7-9 and TRBJ2-3; unclear D gene. The material sequenced was peripheral blood, taken on day 0 of AZD1222 vaccination. This receptor was obtained from an adult in good health. The CDR3 reads CASSFLDTQYF. The CDR3 coding sequence is TGTGCCAGCAGCTTCCTAGATACGCAGTATTTT.